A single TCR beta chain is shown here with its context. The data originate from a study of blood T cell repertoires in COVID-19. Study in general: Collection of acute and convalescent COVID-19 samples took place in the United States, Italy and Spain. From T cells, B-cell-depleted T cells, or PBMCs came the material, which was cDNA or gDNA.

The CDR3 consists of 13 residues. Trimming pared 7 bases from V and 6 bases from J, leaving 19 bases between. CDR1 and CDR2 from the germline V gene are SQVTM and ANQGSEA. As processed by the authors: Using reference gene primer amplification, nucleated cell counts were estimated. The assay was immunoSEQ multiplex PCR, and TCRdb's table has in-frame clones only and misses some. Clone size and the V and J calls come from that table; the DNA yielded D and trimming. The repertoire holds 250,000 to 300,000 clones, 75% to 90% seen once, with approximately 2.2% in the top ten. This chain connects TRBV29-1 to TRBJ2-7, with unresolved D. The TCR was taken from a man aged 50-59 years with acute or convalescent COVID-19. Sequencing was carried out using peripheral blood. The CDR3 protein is CSGRPSISSEQYF. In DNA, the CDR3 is TGCAGCGGTCGCCCCTCCATTAGTAGCGAGCAGTACTTC.